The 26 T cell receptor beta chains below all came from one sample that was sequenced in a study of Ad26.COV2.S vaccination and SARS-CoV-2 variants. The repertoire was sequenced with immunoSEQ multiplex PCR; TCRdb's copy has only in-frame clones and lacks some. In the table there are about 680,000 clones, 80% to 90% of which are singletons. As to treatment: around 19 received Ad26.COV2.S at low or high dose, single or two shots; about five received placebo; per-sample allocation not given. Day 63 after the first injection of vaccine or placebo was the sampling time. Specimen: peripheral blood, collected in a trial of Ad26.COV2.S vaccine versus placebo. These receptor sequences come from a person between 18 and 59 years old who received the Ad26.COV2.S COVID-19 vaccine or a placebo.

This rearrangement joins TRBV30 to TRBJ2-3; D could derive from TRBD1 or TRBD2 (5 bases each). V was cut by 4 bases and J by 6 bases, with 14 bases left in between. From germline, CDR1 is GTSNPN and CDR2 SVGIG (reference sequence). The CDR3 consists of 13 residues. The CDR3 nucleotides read TGTGCCTGGACGGGGACGGCCCGGGATACGCAGTATTTT. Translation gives CAWTGTARDTQYF.

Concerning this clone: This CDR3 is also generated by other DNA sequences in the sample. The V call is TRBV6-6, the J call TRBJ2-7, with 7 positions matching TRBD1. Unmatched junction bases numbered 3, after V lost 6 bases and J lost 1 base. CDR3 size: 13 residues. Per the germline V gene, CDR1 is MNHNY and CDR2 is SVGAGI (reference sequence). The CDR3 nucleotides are TGTGCCAGCAGGCAGGGGGTTTCCTACGAGCAGTACTTC. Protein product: CASRQGVSYEQYF.

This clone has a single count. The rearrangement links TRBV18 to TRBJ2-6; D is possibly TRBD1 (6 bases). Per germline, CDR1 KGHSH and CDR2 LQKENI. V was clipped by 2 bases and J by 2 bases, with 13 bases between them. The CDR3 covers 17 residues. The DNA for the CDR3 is TGTGCCAGCTCACCATTTAGCGACAGGACTGGGGCCAACGTCCTGACTTTC. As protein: CASSPFSDRTGANVLTF. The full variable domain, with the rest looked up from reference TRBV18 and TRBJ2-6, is NAGVMQNPRHLVRRRGQEARLRCSPMKGHSHVYWYRQLPEEGLKFMVYLQKENIIDESGMPKERFSAEFPKEGPSILRIQQVVRGDSAAYFCASSPFSDRTGANVLTFGAGSRLTVL.

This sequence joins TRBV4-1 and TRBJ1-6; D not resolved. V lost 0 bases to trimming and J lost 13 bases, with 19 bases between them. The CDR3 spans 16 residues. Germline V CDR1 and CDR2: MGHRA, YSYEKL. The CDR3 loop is CASSQEPQPGFSPLHF. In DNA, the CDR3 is TGCGCCAGCAGCCAAGAGCCACAGCCCGGGTTTTCCCCCCTCCACTTT.

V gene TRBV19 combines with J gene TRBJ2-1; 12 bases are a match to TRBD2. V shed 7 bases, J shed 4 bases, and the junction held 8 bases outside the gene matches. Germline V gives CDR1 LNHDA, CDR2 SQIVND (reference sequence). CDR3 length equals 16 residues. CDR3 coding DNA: TGTGCCAGTATGGTCTGGCTAGCGGGAGGGTACAATGAGCAGTTCTTC. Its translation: CASMVWLAGGYNEQFF. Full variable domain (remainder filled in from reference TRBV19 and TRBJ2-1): DGGITQSPKYLFRKEGQNVTLSCEQNLNHDAMYWYRQDPGQGLRLIYYSQIVNDFQKGDIAEGYSVSREKKESFPLTVTSAQKNPTAFYLCASMVWLAGGYNEQFFGPGTRLTVL.

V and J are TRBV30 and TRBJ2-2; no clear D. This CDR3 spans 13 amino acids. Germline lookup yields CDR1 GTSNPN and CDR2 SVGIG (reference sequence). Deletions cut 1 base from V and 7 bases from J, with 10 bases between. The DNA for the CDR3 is TGTGCCTGGAGTGCCACACGAAACGGGGAGCTGTTTTTT. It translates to CAWSATRNGELFF.

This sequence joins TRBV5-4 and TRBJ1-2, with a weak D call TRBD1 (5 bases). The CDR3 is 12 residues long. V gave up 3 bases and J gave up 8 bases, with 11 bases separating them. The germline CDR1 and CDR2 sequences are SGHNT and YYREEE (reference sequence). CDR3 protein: CASSSGGSGYTF. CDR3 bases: TGTGCCAGCAGCTCGGGGGGTAGCGGCTACACCTTC. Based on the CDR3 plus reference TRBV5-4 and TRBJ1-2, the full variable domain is ETGVTQSPTHLIKTRGQQVTLRCSSQSGHNTVSWYQQALGQGPQFIFQYYREEENGRGNFPPRFSGLQFPNYSSELNVNALELDDSALYLCASSSGGSGYTFGSGTRLTVV.

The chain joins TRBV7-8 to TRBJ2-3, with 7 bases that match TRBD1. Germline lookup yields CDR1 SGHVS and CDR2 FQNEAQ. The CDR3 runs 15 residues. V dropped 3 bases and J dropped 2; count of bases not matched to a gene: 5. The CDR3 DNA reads TGTGCCAGCAGCTTCTGGGACAGCTCCACAGATACGCAGTATTTT. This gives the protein CASSFWDSSTDTQYF.

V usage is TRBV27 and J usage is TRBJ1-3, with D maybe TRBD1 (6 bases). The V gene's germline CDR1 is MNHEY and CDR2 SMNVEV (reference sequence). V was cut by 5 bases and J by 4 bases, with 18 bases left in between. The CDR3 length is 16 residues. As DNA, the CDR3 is TGTGCCAGCAGTAAAAATACAGGGTTAGGGGGAAACACCATATATTTT. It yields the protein CASSKNTGLGGNTIYF.

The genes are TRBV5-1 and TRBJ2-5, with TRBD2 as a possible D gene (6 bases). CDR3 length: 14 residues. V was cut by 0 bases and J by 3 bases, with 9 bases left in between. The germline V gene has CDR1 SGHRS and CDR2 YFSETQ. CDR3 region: CASSLGGGEETQYF. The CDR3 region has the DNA TGCGCCAGCAGCTTGGGTGGCGGGGAAGAGACCCAGTACTTC.

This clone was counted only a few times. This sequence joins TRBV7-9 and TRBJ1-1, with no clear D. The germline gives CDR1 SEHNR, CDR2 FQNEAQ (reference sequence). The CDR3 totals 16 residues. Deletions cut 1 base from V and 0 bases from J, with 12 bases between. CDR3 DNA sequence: TGTGCCAGCAGCTTAGGACAACCTCGCATGAACACTGAAGCTTTCTTT. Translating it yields CASSLGQPRMNTEAFF.

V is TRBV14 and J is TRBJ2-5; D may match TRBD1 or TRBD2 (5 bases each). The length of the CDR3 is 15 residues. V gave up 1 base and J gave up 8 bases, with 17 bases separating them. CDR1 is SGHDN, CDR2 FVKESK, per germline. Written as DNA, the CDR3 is TGTGCCAGCAGCCAAGTCAGAGGCAGGGAGAATACCCAGTACTTC. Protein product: CASSQVRGRENTQYF.

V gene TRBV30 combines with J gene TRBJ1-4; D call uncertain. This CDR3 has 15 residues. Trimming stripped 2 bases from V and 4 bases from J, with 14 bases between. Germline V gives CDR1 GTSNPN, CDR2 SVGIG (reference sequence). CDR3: CAWSRTLPLNEKLFF. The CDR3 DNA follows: TGTGCCTGGAGTCGTACTCTCCCCCTTAATGAAAAACTGTTTTTT.

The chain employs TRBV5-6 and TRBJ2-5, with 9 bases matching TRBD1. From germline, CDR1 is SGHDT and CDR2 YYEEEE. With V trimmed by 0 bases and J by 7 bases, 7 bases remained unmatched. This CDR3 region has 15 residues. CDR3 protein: CASSLEGTGFVTQYF. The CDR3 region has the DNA TGTGCCAGCAGCTTGGAGGGGACAGGGTTTGTGACCCAGTACTTC.

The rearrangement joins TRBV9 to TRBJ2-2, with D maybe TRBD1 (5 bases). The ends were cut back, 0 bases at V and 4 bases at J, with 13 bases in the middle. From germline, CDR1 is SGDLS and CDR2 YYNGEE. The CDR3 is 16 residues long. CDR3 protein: CASSVAVQGSTGELFF. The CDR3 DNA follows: TGTGCCAGCAGCGTAGCTGTCCAGGGATCCACCGGGGAGCTGTTTTTT.

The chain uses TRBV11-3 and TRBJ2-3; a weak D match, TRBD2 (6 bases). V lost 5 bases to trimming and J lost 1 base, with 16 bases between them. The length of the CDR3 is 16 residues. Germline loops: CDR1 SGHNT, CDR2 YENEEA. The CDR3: CASSRDSVGGTDTQYF. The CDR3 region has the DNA TGTGCCAGCAGCCGGGACTCCGTCGGGGGCACAGATACGCAGTATTTT.

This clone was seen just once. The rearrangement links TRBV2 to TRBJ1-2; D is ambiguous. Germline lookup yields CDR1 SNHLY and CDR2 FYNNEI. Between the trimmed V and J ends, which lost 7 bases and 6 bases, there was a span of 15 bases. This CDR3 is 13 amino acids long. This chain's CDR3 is CASKNGWADGYTF. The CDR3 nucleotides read TGTGCCAGCAAAAACGGGTGGGCGGATGGCTACACCTTC.

This CDR3 reads CASSLGEDRETQYF. DNA for the CDR3: TGTGCCAGCAGCTTAGGGGAGGACCGGGAGACCCAGTACTTC. The chain combines TRBV7-2 with TRBJ2-5, with TRBD2 as a possible D gene (6 bases). Germline V gene lookup returns CDR1 SGHTA and CDR2 FQGNSA. The length of the CDR3 is 14 residues. V was pared by 1 base and J by 5 bases, with 11 bases between.

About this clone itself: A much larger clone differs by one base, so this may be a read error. CDR3 DNA: TGTGCCAGCAGCCGCAGACAGAGCAATCAGCCCCAGCATTTT. It yields the protein CASSRRQSNQPQHF. The V gene is TRBV6-5, the J gene TRBJ1-5; tentative D call: TRBD1 (5 bases). Germline V lookup: CDR1 MNHEY, CDR2 SVGAGI. The germline V and J ends were trimmed by 6 bases and 1 base, with 10 bases remaining between them. This CDR3 has 14 amino acids.

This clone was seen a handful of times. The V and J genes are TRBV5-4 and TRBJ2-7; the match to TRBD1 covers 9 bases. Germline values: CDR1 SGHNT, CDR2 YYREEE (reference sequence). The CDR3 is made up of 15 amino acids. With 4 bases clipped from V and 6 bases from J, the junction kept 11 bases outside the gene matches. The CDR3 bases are TGTGCCAGCAGCACCACAGGGGGCATGAGTGGCGAGCAGTACTTC. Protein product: CASSTTGGMSGEQYF.

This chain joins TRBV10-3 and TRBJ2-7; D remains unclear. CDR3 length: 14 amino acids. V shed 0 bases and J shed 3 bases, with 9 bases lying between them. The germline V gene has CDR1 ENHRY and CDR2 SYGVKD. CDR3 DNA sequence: TGTGCCATCAGTGAGTCGTTCGCTAGCTACGAGCAGTACTTC. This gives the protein CAISESFASYEQYF.

The CDR3 sequence is CASSLRDLPSTDTQYF. As DNA, the CDR3 is TGTGCCAGCAGCTTACGCGACCTACCATCCACAGATACGCAGTATTTT. The chain joins TRBV7-6 to TRBJ2-3; D gene unclear. Trimming removed 2 bases from V and 2 bases from J, with 14 bases in between. CDR1 and CDR2 (germline): SGHVS, FNYEAQ. CDR3 length: 16 amino acids.

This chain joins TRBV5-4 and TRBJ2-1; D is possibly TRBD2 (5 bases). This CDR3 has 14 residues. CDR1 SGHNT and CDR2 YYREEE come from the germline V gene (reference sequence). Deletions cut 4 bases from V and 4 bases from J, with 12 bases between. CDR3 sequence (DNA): TGTGCCAGCAGCATTAATCGGGGATACAATGAGCAGTTCTTC. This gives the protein CASSINRGYNEQFF.

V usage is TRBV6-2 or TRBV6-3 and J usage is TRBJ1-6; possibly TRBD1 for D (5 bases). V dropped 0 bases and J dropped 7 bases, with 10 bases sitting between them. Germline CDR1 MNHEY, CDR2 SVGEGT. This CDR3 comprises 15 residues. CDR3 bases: TGTGCCAGCAGTTACTCCACAGGACTCAATTCACCCCTCCACTTT. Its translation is CASSYSTGLNSPLHF.

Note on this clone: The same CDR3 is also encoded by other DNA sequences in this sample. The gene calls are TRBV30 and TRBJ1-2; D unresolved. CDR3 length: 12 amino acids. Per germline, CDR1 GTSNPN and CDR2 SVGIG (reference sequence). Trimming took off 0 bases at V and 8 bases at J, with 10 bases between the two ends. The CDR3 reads CAWSVEGGGYTF. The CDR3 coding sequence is TGTGCCTGGAGTGTAGAAGGCGGGGGCTACACCTTC.

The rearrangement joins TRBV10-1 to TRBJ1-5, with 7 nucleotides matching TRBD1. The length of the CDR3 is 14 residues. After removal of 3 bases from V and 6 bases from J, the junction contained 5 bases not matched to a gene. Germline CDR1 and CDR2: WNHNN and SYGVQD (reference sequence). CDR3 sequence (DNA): TGCGCCAGCAGTGAAACAGGGGTAGGTCAGCCCCAGCATTTT. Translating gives CASSETGVGQPQHF.